The 24 T cell receptor beta chains in this list originate from one sample, sequenced in a study of beta chain features in type 1 diabetes. Findings and caveats of the study: When Type 1 diabetes patients were examined, their TCRB CDR3s proved moderately but significantly shorter in all four CD4+ subsets.

Reverse transcribing all isolated RNA meant expressed TCRB transcripts were sequenced. Measured with immunoSEQ multiplex PCR; TCRdb has only the in-frame clones, and not every one. The data show hundreds of thousands of clones, with 10% to 15% seen just once and around 0.01% held by the top ten. These TCRs' antigens remain unknown. Sequencing input: naive CD4+ T cells from blood. The receptors derive from a woman aged 18-29 years with type 1 diabetes.

This clone was seen a handful of times. The J gene is TRBJ2-1, the V gene TRBV7-2; the match to TRBD1 covers 9 bases. This CDR3 comprises 15 residues. The germline V gene encodes CDR1 SGHTA and CDR2 FQGNSA. Unmatched junction bases numbered 7, after V lost 1 base and J lost 9 bases. The CDR3 here is CASSLVGQGTGEQFF. CDR3 DNA sequence: TGTGCCAGCAGCTTAGTGGGACAGGGTACAGGTGAGCAGTTCTTC.

This clone was seen a handful of times. The chain uses TRBV9 and TRBJ2-1; 9 bases fit TRBD2. This CDR3 contains 13 residues. Trimming removed 4 bases from V and 6 bases from J; junction bases left unmatched: 2. Germline CDR1 is SGDLS and CDR2 is YYNGEE. As DNA, the CDR3 is TGTGCCAGCAGCTCGCGGGAGGGCAATGAGCAGTTCTTC. This sequence encodes CASSSREGNEQFF.

This clone has more than one count but fewer than ten. J is TRBJ1-2 and V is TRBV5-1; D is unclear. The CDR3 extends over 13 amino acids. CDR1 is SGHRS and CDR2 is YFSETQ in the germline V gene. Trimming took 4 bases from V and 4 from J, leaving 11 bases between them. The CDR3 nucleotides read TGCGCCAGCAGCGTCGGGAAGAGCTATGGCTACACCTTC. It codes for CASSVGKSYGYTF. Based on the CDR3 plus reference TRBV5-1 and TRBJ1-2, the full variable domain is KAGVTQTPRYLIKTRGQQVTLSCSPISGHRSVSWYQQTPGQGLQFLFEYFSETQRNKGNFPGRFSGRQFSNSRSEMNVSTLELGDSALYLCASSVGKSYGYTFGSGTRLTVV.

The table lists this clone with a few counts. Other DNA sequences from this sample encode an identical CDR3 as well. The chain has TRBV18 and TRBJ2-3; 10 bases fit TRBD2. The CDR3 is 15 amino acids. CDR1 and CDR2 from the germline V gene are KGHSH and LQKENI. J was trimmed by 4 bases and V by 0 bases; bases with no gene match: 1. The CDR3 reads CASSPPGLAADTQYF. The CDR3 DNA sequence: TGTGCCAGCTCACCACCTGGACTAGCGGCAGATACGCAGTATTTT.

This clone was observed a few times. The chain combines TRBV2 with TRBJ1-1; TRBD1 matches at 7 bases. Germline loops: CDR1 SNHLY, CDR2 FYNNEI. J lost 1 base, V lost 6 bases, and 5 bases had no gene match. CDR3 length equals 14 residues. CDR3 residues: CASSIQGRNTEAFF. The CDR3 DNA follows: TGTGCCAGCAGCATACAGGGGAGGAACACTGAAGCTTTCTTT. The full variable domain, completed using reference TRBV2 and TRBJ1-1, is EPEVTQTPSHQVTQMGQEVILRCVPISNHLYFYWYRQILGQKVEFLVSFYNNEISEKSEIFDDQFSVERPDGSNFTLKIRSTKLEDSAMYFCASSIQGRNTEAFFGQGTRLTVV.

This clone was counted only a few times. The V call is TRBV9, the J call TRBJ2-1, with TRBD1 matching 7 bases. In germline, CDR1 is SGDLS, CDR2 YYNGEE. The V gene end was trimmed by 1 base and the J gene end by 8 bases; junction bases not matched to a gene: 18. The length of the CDR3 is 18 residues. The CDR3 DNA follows: TGTGCCAGCAGCGTAATGTCTGGGACAGACAGTCGGTTTTATGAGCAGTTCTTC. Protein sequence: CASSVMSGTDSRFYEQFF. Together with reference TRBV9 and TRBJ2-1, the CDR3 gives the full variable domain: DSGVTQTPKHLITATGQRVTLRCSPRSGDLSVYWYQQSLDQGLQFLIQYYNGEERAKGNILERFSAQQFPDLHSELNLSSLELGDSALYFCASSVMSGTDSRFYEQFFGPGTRLTVL.

This clone has just a few counts. This CDR3 is CATLPGQYYEQYF. CDR3 in DNA: TGTGCCACCCTCCCGGGACAGTACTACGAGCAGTACTTC. The rearrangement uses TRBV28 and TRBJ2-7, with 7 nucleotides matching TRBD1. Germline assignment: CDR1 MDHEN and CDR2 SYDVKM. The CDR3 consists of 13 residues. V was pared by 10 bases and J by 3 bases, with 9 bases of the junction left unmatched.

This chain uses TRBV30 with TRBJ2-3, with D perhaps TRBD2 (6 bases). Germline V CDR1 and CDR2: GTSNPN, SVGIG (reference sequence). With 2 bases removed from V and 14 bases from J, the gap between germline ends came to 20 bases. This CDR3 region has 13 residues. The CDR3, as DNA: TGTGCCTGGAGTCCTTCAGGAGGGCAAAGGGCGTATTTT. It specifies CAWSPSGGQRAYF.

This clone was picked up a small number of times. This chain joins TRBV9 and TRBJ2-7; D might be TRBD2 (5 bases). CDR1 and CDR2 from the germline V gene are SGDLS and YYNGEE. This CDR3 spans 15 amino acids. Between the trimmed V and J ends, which lost 0 bases and 2 bases, there was a span of 12 bases. The CDR3 is CASSVGFRGTYEQYF. CDR3 sequence (DNA): TGTGCCAGCAGCGTAGGGTTCAGAGGGACCTACGAGCAGTACTTC.

This clone has a handful of counts. The rearrangement uses TRBV30 and TRBJ1-2; a weak D match, TRBD1 (5 bases). The CDR3 length is 12 residues. Trimming pared 1 base from V and 6 bases from J, leaving 9 bases between. Germline-derived CDR1 and CDR2 are GTSNPN and SVGIG (reference sequence). The CDR3 region is CAWSARGNGYTF. The CDR3 DNA reads TGTGCCTGGAGTGCCCGGGGGAATGGCTACACCTTC.

The table lists this clone with a few counts. CDR3 residues: CASRKAGTNEKLFF. The CDR3 DNA reads as TGTGCCAGCAGAAAGGCAGGAACTAATGAAAAACTGTTTTTT. The chain combines TRBV7-9 with TRBJ1-4; D unresolved. This CDR3 is 14 amino acids long. In germline, CDR1 is SEHNR, CDR2 FQNEAQ (reference sequence). Trimming stripped 6 bases from V and 1 base from J, with 9 bases between. The whole variable domain, remainder taken from reference TRBV7-9 and TRBJ1-4, is DTGVSQNPRHKITKRGQNVTFRCDPISEHNRLYWYRQTLGQGPEFLTYFQNEAQLEKSRLLSDRFSAERPKGSFSTLEIQRTEQGDSAMYLCASRKAGTNEKLFFGSGTQLSVL.

Only a few counts were recorded for this clone. CDR3 nucleotide sequence: TGCGCCAGCAGCTTACCCGGGACTAGCGGGACCGGGGAGCTGTTTTTT. This gives the protein CASSLPGTSGTGELFF. The chain recombines TRBV5-1 with TRBJ2-2, with 12 bases lining up with TRBD2. This CDR3 spans 16 amino acids. Germline CDR1 is SGHRS and CDR2 is YFSETQ. V shed 2 bases and J 5 bases; nucleotides not matched to a gene: 4.

The chain employs TRBV7-9 and TRBJ1-2, with 7 bases aligning to TRBD1. Germline lookup yields CDR1 SEHNR and CDR2 FQNEAQ (reference sequence). This CDR3 comprises 15 residues. V dropped 1 base and J dropped 2; count of bases not matched to a gene: 4. In nucleotides, the CDR3 is TGTGCCAGCAGCTTAGTCTCAGGGGGAAACTATGGCTACACCTTC. Protein sequence: CASSLVSGGNYGYTF.

This clone occurred a few times. The V call is TRBV18, the J call TRBJ2-5; maybe TRBD2 (5 bases). From germline, CDR1 is KGHSH and CDR2 LQKENI. Trimming left V 4 bases short and J 5 bases short, with 11 bases between. The CDR3 has 13 residues. The chain's CDR3 is CASSRTSGETQYF. The CDR3 region has the DNA TGTGCCAGCTCACGAACTAGTGGGGAGACCCAGTACTTC.

This clone was counted between two and nine times. The chain combines TRBV5-6 with TRBJ1-3; D is undetermined. The CDR3 extends over 12 amino acids. Trimming removed 1 base at V and 4 bases at J, with 3 bases between. Per the germline V gene, CDR1 is SGHDT and CDR2 is YYEEEE. Written as DNA, the CDR3 is TGTGCCAGCAGCTTGCGGGGAAACACCATATATTTT. Its translation: CASSLRGNTIYF.

In this sample, this clone turned up once. The chain uses TRBV28 and TRBJ2-5, with 11 bases that match TRBD1. Germline lookup yields CDR1 MDHEN and CDR2 SYDVKM. J was trimmed by 5 bases and V by 6 bases; bases with no gene match: 11. The CDR3 covers 16 residues. CDR3 nucleotide sequence: TGTGCCAGCAGCCAACGCTCCGGGACAGGGGGGGAGACCCAGTACTTC. Protein product: CASSQRSGTGGETQYF. The variable domain in full, completed from reference TRBV28 and TRBJ2-5, reads DVKVTQSSRYLVKRTGEKVFLECVQDMDHENMFWYRQDPGLGLRLIYFSYDVKMKEKGDIPEGYSVSREKKERFSLILESASTNQTSMYLCASSQRSGTGGETQYFGPGTRLLVL.

The table lists this clone with a few counts. The rearrangement links TRBV19 to TRBJ1-2; the D is unclear. V was clipped by 4 bases and J by 8 bases, with 23 bases between them. CDR1 is LNHDA, CDR2 SQIVND, per germline (reference sequence). The CDR3 is made up of 16 amino acids. DNA of the CDR3: TGTGCCAGTAGTACTACCCACCGGAGTCAGCTGCTCGGCTACACCTTC. This gives the protein CASSTTHRSQLLGYTF.

This clone occurred once. This chain uses TRBV6-5 with TRBJ2-1; 7 bases are shared with TRBD2. Germline V CDR1 and CDR2: MNHEY, SVGAGI. V gave up 0 bases and J gave up 12 bases; unmatched junction bases: 11. The CDR3 has 15 amino acids. The CDR3 DNA follows: TGTGCCAGCAGTTACTCCAGGGCTAGCGGTCATGGGCAGTTCTTC. Its protein product is CASSYSRASGHGQFF.

This chain links TRBV19 with TRBJ1-5, with D unclear. V was cut by 5 bases and J by 2 bases, with 16 bases left in between. There are 16 residues in the CDR3. Germline values: CDR1 LNHDA, CDR2 SQIVND (reference sequence). The CDR3 DNA reads as TGTGCCAGTAGTCCCCACAAGCGGAGCGGCAATCAGCCCCAGCATTTT. Protein sequence: CASSPHKRSGNQPQHF.

Only a few counts were recorded for this clone. The DNA for the CDR3 is TGTGCCAGCAGCTCTAGCGGGGGAATAAACAATGAGCAGTTCTTC. Its translation is CASSSSGGINNEQFF. This rearrangement joins TRBV7-6 to TRBJ2-1; the match to TRBD2 covers 10 bases. After removal of 4 bases from V and 5 bases from J, the junction contained 5 bases not matched to a gene. The CDR3 is made up of 15 amino acids. Germline-derived CDR1 and CDR2 are SGHVS and FNYEAQ. Complete variable domain (other parts from reference TRBV7-6 and TRBJ2-1): GAGVSQSPRYKVTKRGQDVALRCDPISGHVSLYWYRQALGQGPEFLTYFNYEAQQDKSGLPNDRFSAERPEGSISTLTIQRTEQRDSAMYRCASSSSGGINNEQFFGPGTRLTVL.

This clone was counted only a few times. The chain links TRBV28 to TRBJ1-1, with D perhaps matching TRBD1 (5 bases). Germline V gene data show CDR1 as MDHEN and CDR2 as SYDVKM. V lost 5 bases, J lost 10 bases, and 11 bases lay in between. The CDR3 is 11 residues long. CDR3 coding DNA: TGTGCCAGCAGTCATGCTAGGGGAGCTTTCTTT. This translates into CASSHARGAFF.

This clone was seen more than once but under ten times. The chain couples TRBV15 to TRBJ2-7; D call uncertain. The V gene's germline CDR1 is LNHNV and CDR2 YYDKDF (reference sequence). The CDR3 is 14 residues long. V was pared by 0 bases and J by 4 bases, with 10 bases between. The CDR3 region has the DNA TGTGCCACCAGCAGAGATGGCCCACAATACGAGCAGTACTTC. Protein product: CATSRDGPQYEQYF.

In nucleotides, the CDR3 is TGTGCCAGCAGCTTAGTGCGGGCCTTGGGCCCGGGCCGTATGAACACTGAAGCTTTCTTT. Its translation is CASSLVRALGPGRMNTEAFF. This chain uses TRBV11-3 with TRBJ1-1, with unresolved D. The length of the CDR3 is 20 residues. Trimming removed 1 base at V and 0 bases at J, with 24 bases between. The V gene's germline CDR1 is SGHNT and CDR2 YENEEA.

This clone was detected only a few times. V gene TRBV9 combines with J gene TRBJ2-2; 7 bases are shared with TRBD1. Germline V gene data show CDR1 as SGDLS and CDR2 as YYNGEE. The CDR3 sequence is 14 residues long. Trimming at V came to 3 bases and at J to 9 bases, leaving 8 bases not matched to a gene. CDR3 residues: CASSERTGERELFF. The CDR3 coding sequence is TGTGCCAGCAGCGAGCGGACAGGCGAAAGGGAGCTGTTTTTT.